Shown below are 28 T cell receptor beta chains from a single sample sequenced in a study of cytotoxic CD8 clonotypes in ibrutinib-treated CLL (dated by TCRdb to about 2021). Library preparation used the immunoSEQ multiplex PCR assay. TCRdb took this table from immuneACCESS and kept in-frame rearrangements with V and J called. Such tables lack part of the clones; where checked against another copy, unresolved V genes explain under half of the gap, and the rest is unexplained. This sample is represented by roughly 180,000 clones; around 70% of them were singletons. The ten most abundant clones make up roughly 13% of the sample. The meaning of the sample's time point label: around 25 months on ibrutinib. The sample was PBMCs, taken after 24 months of ibrutinib treatment. Receptors were obtained from a human donor with chronic lymphocytic leukemia.

This clone appeared a few times. The V and J genes are TRBV7-6 and TRBJ2-5; D remains unclear. V lost 6 bases and J 4 bases, leaving 12 bases between the germline ends. Germline V lookup: CDR1 SGHVS, CDR2 FNYEAQ. This CDR3 spans 13 amino acids. CDR3 amino acids: CASSLVVGETQYF. In DNA form, the CDR3 reads TGTGCCAGCAGTCTGGTAGTGGGAGAGACCCAGTACTTC.

The gene calls are TRBV15 and TRBJ2-1; D not certain. Germline assignment: CDR1 LNHNV and CDR2 YYDKDF (reference sequence). The CDR3 runs to 14 residues. V was pared by 2 bases and J by 5 bases, with 10 bases between. CDR3 amino acids: CATSRHRVHNEQFF. The DNA of the CDR3 is TGTGCCACCAGCAGACATAGGGTTCACAATGAGCAGTTCTTC. The full variable domain, its missing parts supplied by reference TRBV15 and TRBJ2-1, is DAMVIQNPRYQVTQFGKPVTLSCSQTLNHNVMYWYQQKSSQAPKLLFHYYDKDFNNEADTPDNFQSRRPNTSFCFLDIRSPGLGDTAMYLCATSRHRVHNEQFFGPGTRLTVL.

The V and J genes are TRBV7-2 and TRBJ2-1; 9 bases agree with TRBD2. Germline V gene sequence: CDR1 SGHTA, CDR2 FQGNSA. The CDR3 runs 15 residues. With 5 bases clipped from V and 7 bases from J, the junction kept 9 bases outside the gene matches. The CDR3: CASSPWLAGRNEQFF. The CDR3 nucleotides read TGTGCCAGCAGCCCATGGCTAGCGGGAAGGAATGAGCAGTTCTTC.

With regard to this clone: Its ends do not fully match the called genes, so a read error is possible. The J gene is TRBJ2-5, the V gene TRBV7-7, with D possibly TRBD2 on 5 matching bases. This CDR3 spans 14 amino acids. The germline CDR1 and CDR2 sequences are SSHAT and FNYEAQ (reference sequence). The CDR3 bases are TGTGCTAGCAGCTTACTAGGCCAGCGGGAGACCCAGTACTTC. Encoded protein: CASSLLGQRETQYF.

V gene TRBV5-1 combines with J gene TRBJ2-1; 7 bases agree with TRBD2. Per germline, CDR1 SGHRS and CDR2 YFSETQ. The CDR3 totals 15 residues. Trimming removed 0 bases from V and 5 bases from J; junction bases left unmatched: 5. DNA for the CDR3: TGCGCCAGCAGCTTGGGGCCTAGCGGCAACAATGAGCAGTTCTTC. Translating it yields CASSLGPSGNNEQFF.

The gene calls are TRBV4-3 and TRBJ2-2; 9 bases agree with TRBD1. J gave up 4 bases and V 4 bases, and 7 bases lay outside the gene matches. The CDR3 is 16 amino acids. Per germline, CDR1 LGHNA and CDR2 YSLEER. CDR3 in DNA: TGCGCCAGCAGCCCGCGACAGGGGGGGATCACCGGGGAGCTGTTTTTT. Amino acids: CASSPRQGGITGELFF.

This clone has only one observation. The CDR3 nucleotides read TGTGCCAGTAGTATAGCCCTAGGCAGAGAAGCGCCTGGCTACACCTTC. Encoded protein: CASSIALGREAPGYTF. The chain combines TRBV19 with TRBJ1-2; no definite D call. CDR1 and CDR2 from the germline V gene are LNHDA and SQIVND (reference sequence). V was pared by 1 base and J by 7 bases, with 19 bases between. The CDR3 totals 16 residues.

The CDR3 loop is CASSRQNTGELFF. CDR3 in DNA: TGCGCCAGCAGCCGACAGAACACCGGGGAGCTGTTTTTT. The rearrangement joins TRBV4-1 to TRBJ2-2, with unresolved D. CDR1 is MGHRA, CDR2 YSYEKL, per germline. The ends were cut back, 4 bases at V and 1 base at J, with 4 bases in the middle. CDR3 length: 13 amino acids.

This clone was observed a handful of times. V gene TRBV7-3 combines with J gene TRBJ2-2; 7 bases agree with TRBD1. J was trimmed by 3 bases and V by 2 bases; bases with no gene match: 12. The V gene's germline CDR1 is SGHTA and CDR2 FQGTGA. This CDR3 contains 18 residues. The CDR3 sequence is CASSLGPLRDSYTGELFF. Written as DNA, the CDR3 is TGTGCCAGCAGCTTAGGGCCGCTCCGGGACAGTTACACCGGGGAGCTGTTTTTT.

The chain recombines TRBV5-4 with TRBJ1-2; the match to TRBD1 covers 7 bases. The CDR3 has 13 amino acids. Germline V gene sequence: CDR1 SGHNT, CDR2 YYREEE (reference sequence). The ends lost 5 bases at V and 3 bases at J; junction bases unmatched: 4. The CDR3 sequence: CASSHDRDYGYTF. The CDR3 nucleotides read TGTGCCAGCAGTCATGACAGGGACTATGGCTACACCTTC.

The gene calls are TRBV7-9 and TRBJ2-3; 7 bases align to TRBD2. CDR1 and CDR2 from the germline V gene are SEHNR and FQNEAQ (reference sequence). The ends lost 5 bases at V and 0 bases at J; junction bases unmatched: 5. The CDR3 runs 15 residues. The CDR3 loop is CASSPSGSSTDTQYF. As DNA, the CDR3 is TGTGCCAGCAGCCCTAGCGGTTCTAGCACAGATACGCAGTATTTT.

This chain uses TRBV2 with TRBJ2-7; 12 bases are shared with TRBD1. The CDR3 sequence is 15 residues long. CDR1 and CDR2 (germline): SNHLY, FYNNEI. V gave up 5 bases and J gave up 11 bases; unmatched junction bases: 13. The CDR3 nucleotides read TGTGCCAGCAGTAACACCGGGACAGGGGGCGTTTTGAAGTACTTC. This codes for CASSNTGTGGVLKYF.

The chain couples TRBV6-5 to TRBJ2-5; weak D call: TRBD1 (5 bases). V was cut by 2 bases and J by 4 bases, with 14 bases left in between. The CDR3 runs to 15 residues. Germline V lookup: CDR1 MNHEY, CDR2 SVGAGI. CDR3 amino acids: CASSYTNQGRETQYF. For the CDR3, the DNA is TGTGCCAGCAGTTACACGAACCAGGGTAGAGAGACCCAGTACTTC.

This chain uses TRBV18 with TRBJ2-1, with TRBD2 matching 13 bases. Germline loops: CDR1 KGHSH, CDR2 LQKENI. V was pared by 5 bases and J by 8 bases, with 9 bases of the junction left unmatched. This CDR3 has 16 amino acids. The CDR3: CASSAGLAGDGDEQFF. The CDR3 bases are TGTGCCAGCTCAGCCGGACTAGCGGGAGATGGGGATGAGCAGTTCTTC.

This clone is a singleton in its sample. The chain employs TRBV10-2 and TRBJ2-1, with no clear D. V dropped 4 bases and J dropped 0 bases, with 7 bases sitting between them. Germline loops: CDR1 WSHSY, CDR2 SAAADI. The CDR3 spans 14 residues. CDR3 protein: CASSGGGSYNEQFF. CDR3 nucleotides: TGCGCCAGCAGTGGAGGCGGCTCCTACAATGAGCAGTTCTTC.

This clone was seen a single time. The chain uses TRBV29-1 and TRBJ1-2, with 8 bases aligning to TRBD1. Trimming removed 5 bases from V and 3 bases from J; junction bases left unmatched: 11. This CDR3 is built from 15 residues. The germline V gene has CDR1 SQVTM and CDR2 ANQGSEA. CDR3 bases: TGCAGCGTTAGGACAGGGTCCCACGAGGACTATGGCTACACCTTC. Protein product: CSVRTGSHEDYGYTF.

This chain links TRBV27 with TRBJ1-2; D is unclear. Germline V CDR1 and CDR2: MNHEY, SMNVEV (reference sequence). Trimming removed 0 bases at V and 2 bases at J, with 13 bases between. The CDR3 totals 16 residues. The CDR3 loop reads CASSLSTGRGNYGYTF. In DNA form, the CDR3 reads TGTGCCAGCAGTTTATCCACGGGCCGTGGAAACTATGGCTACACCTTC.

The chain is built from TRBV11-2 and TRBJ2-7; D gene unclear. The CDR3 totals 17 residues. In germline, CDR1 is SGHAT, CDR2 FQNNGV. Trimming removed 2 bases at V and 3 bases at J, with 20 bases between. The CDR3 region has the DNA TGTGCCAGCAGCTTATCTCCCTATGGCAGGACCCACTACGAGCAGTACTTC. As protein: CASSLSPYGRTHYEQYF.

The gene calls are TRBV4-2 and TRBJ2-7; 11 positions agree with TRBD2. Per germline, CDR1 LGHNA and CDR2 YNFKEQ. The CDR3 runs 15 residues. Trimming removed 4 bases from V and 6 bases from J; junction bases left unmatched: 8. For the CDR3, the DNA is TGTGCCAGCAGCCCGCAACTAGCGGGAGTTTCCGAGCAGTACTTC. Translating it yields CASSPQLAGVSEQYF.

The chain joins TRBV10-3 to TRBJ2-2; TRBD2 matches at 14 bases. There are 19 residues in the CDR3. V lost 4 bases and J lost 3; bases outside the gene matches: 10. In germline, CDR1 is ENHRY, CDR2 SYGVKD. CDR3 residues: CAISAQTSGRAGDTGELFF. In DNA, the CDR3 is TGTGCCATCAGTGCCCAGACTAGCGGGAGGGCCGGGGACACCGGGGAGCTGTTTTTT.

Only a few counts were recorded for this clone. The gene calls are TRBV27 and TRBJ2-1; possibly TRBD1 or TRBD2 for D (5 bases each). The CDR3 sequence is 13 residues long. CDR1 and CDR2 from the germline V gene are MNHEY and SMNVEV (reference sequence). Trimming cost V 1 base and J 5 bases, with 6 bases left between them. The CDR3 DNA is TGTGCCAGCAGTTTATTGGGGGACAATGAGCAGTTCTTC. Protein sequence: CASSLLGDNEQFF.

The chain has TRBV18 and TRBJ1-2, with D possibly matching TRBD1 (6 bases). The CDR3 totals 14 residues. Germline V gives CDR1 KGHSH, CDR2 LQKENI. Trimming removed 1 base at V and 1 base at J, with 7 bases between. CDR3 bases: TGTGCCAGCTCACCACAGGGGGTTAACTATGGCTACACCTTC. It is translated as CASSPQGVNYGYTF.

The V gene is TRBV28, the J gene TRBJ1-1, with D tentatively TRBD1 (5 bases). The CDR3 has 15 residues. Between the trimmed V and J ends, which lost 5 bases and 11 bases, there was a span of 24 bases. The germline CDR1 and CDR2 sequences are MDHEN and SYDVKM. The chain's CDR3 is CASSRKTVTTGGAFF. The DNA of the CDR3 is TGTGCCAGCAGTCGTAAGACAGTTACTACCGGAGGGGCTTTCTTT.

This clone was recorded a few times. V is TRBV6-1 and J is TRBJ2-7, with 7 bases that match TRBD2. The CDR3 runs to 14 residues. Per the germline V gene, CDR1 is MNHNS and CDR2 is SASEGT. Unmatched junction bases numbered 9, after V lost 7 bases and J lost 3 bases. CDR3 protein: CASILPGGNYEQYF. In nucleotides, the CDR3 is TGTGCCAGCATCCTACCCGGGGGGAACTACGAGCAGTACTTC.

This sequence joins TRBV7-6 and TRBJ2-7; TRBD2 matches at 15 bases. The CDR3 totals 19 residues. Germline V gene sequence: CDR1 SGHVS, CDR2 FNYEAQ. Trimming cost V 3 bases and J 4 bases; bases outside gene matches: 13. CDR3 DNA: TGTGCCAGCAGCTTCCGAGACTCCGGGACTAGCGGGAGGATGTACGAGCAGTACTTC. This codes for CASSFRDSGTSGRMYEQYF.

This chain links TRBV18 with TRBJ2-2; 10 bases agree with TRBD1. Trimming at V came to 5 bases and at J to 3 bases, leaving 0 bases not matched to a gene. This CDR3 contains 14 residues. Germline lookup yields CDR1 KGHSH and CDR2 LQKENI. CDR3 sequence reads: CASSGTGDTGELFF. CDR3 bases: TGTGCCAGCTCAGGGACAGGGGACACCGGGGAGCTGTTTTTT.

The V call is TRBV7-3, the J call TRBJ2-1; D gene unclear. V lost 5 bases to trimming and J lost 9 bases, with 8 bases between them. CDR1 and CDR2 from the germline V gene are SGHTA and FQGTGA. The CDR3 loop spans 11 amino acids. In DNA form, the CDR3 reads TGTGCCAGCAGCCTCTTAGGTGAGCAGTTCTTC. This gives the protein CASSLLGEQFF.

The rearrangement joins TRBV5-1 to TRBJ2-5; 7 bases are a match to TRBD2. The J call may be incorrect, as the DNA end agrees better with TRBJ2-7. The V gene's germline CDR1 is SGHRS and CDR2 YFSETQ. The CDR3 contains 14 residues. DNA for the CDR3: TGCGCCAGCAGCTTGGGCGGGAGCTCCTACGAGCAGTACTTC. As protein: CASSLGGSSYEQYF.